The 20 T cell receptor beta chains in this list originate from one sample, sequenced in a study of shared clonotypes between healthy human individuals (dated by TCRdb to about 2020). Library preparation employed the immunoSEQ multiplex PCR assay. Not all clones reach the TCRdb copy of this immuneACCESS table, which keeps in-frame sequences only. Checked studies attribute under half of the gap to unresolved V genes and leave the rest unexplained. The sample contains 2 million to 3 million clones, approximately 93% of them found a single time. The ten largest clones capture 0.36% of the sample. The sample was naive CD4+ T cells from PBMCs. The cell subset or site tag for this specimen amounts to: CD45RA+ positively selected. The receptors stem from a man younger than 35 in good health. Some clones in this sample may be carry-over from other donors' samples.

V and J are TRBV4-3 and TRBJ2-5, with 7 bases aligning to TRBD2. The assigned J gene may be wrong: the sequence end matches TRBJ2-7 better. CDR3 size: 14 residues. Germline V gene sequence: CDR1 LGHNA, CDR2 YSLEER. The CDR3 bases are TGCGCCAGCAGCCCGAGCGGGGAAGCCTACGAGCAGTACTTC. Amino acid sequence: CASSPSGEAYEQYF.

The chain recombines TRBV9 with TRBJ2-7; no reliable D call. This CDR3 region has 13 residues. Per the germline V gene, CDR1 is SGDLS and CDR2 is YYNGEE. The ends were cut back, 4 bases at V and 2 bases at J, with 10 bases in the middle. DNA for the CDR3: TGTGCCAGCAGCCCTTACCCCGCCTACGAGCAGTACTTC. It yields the protein CASSPYPAYEQYF.

V usage is TRBV27 and J usage is TRBJ2-1; 7 nucleotides align to TRBD2. CDR3 size: 17 residues. CDR1 MNHEY and CDR2 SMNVEV come from the germline V gene (reference sequence). J was trimmed by 0 bases and V by 3 bases; bases with no gene match: 8. DNA of the CDR3: TGTGCCAGCAGTTTCGAGTCTAGCGGATACTCCTACAATGAGCAGTTCTTC. Translation gives CASSFESSGYSYNEQFF.

This sequence joins TRBV6-1 and TRBJ2-1, with TRBD2 as a possible D gene (5 bases). Germline CDR1 MNHNS, CDR2 SASEGT. V dropped 5 bases and J dropped 5 bases, with 16 bases sitting between them. This CDR3 spans 15 amino acids. CDR3: CASSPGSVPHNEQFF. In nucleotides, the CDR3 is TGTGCCAGCAGTCCGGGGTCGGTTCCCCACAATGAGCAGTTCTTC.

The chain joins TRBV6-1 to TRBJ1-4, with 10 bases that match TRBD1. CDR1 and CDR2 (germline): MNHNS, SASEGT. V shed 7 bases, J shed 7 bases, and the junction held 3 bases outside the gene matches. The CDR3 runs 13 residues. The CDR3 DNA reads as TGTGCCAGCACCCGGACAGGGGGTGAAAAACTGTTTTTT. It specifies CASTRTGGEKLFF.

The DNA of the CDR3 is TGTGCCAGCAGCCTCCCTGTGGGCGGGTCCGGGGAGACCCAGTACTTC. Translating gives CASSLPVGGSGETQYF. V gene TRBV7-9 combines with J gene TRBJ2-5, with a possible D match to TRBD2 (5 bases). The CDR3 consists of 16 residues. Germline V gene sequence: CDR1 SEHNR, CDR2 FQNEAQ (reference sequence). Deletions cut 5 bases from V and 5 bases from J, with 21 bases between. The entire variable domain, with the rest obtained from reference TRBV7-9 and TRBJ2-5, is as follows: DTGVSQNPRHKITKRGQNVTFRCDPISEHNRLYWYRQTLGQGPEFLTYFQNEAQLEKSRLLSDRFSAERPKGSFSTLEIQRTEQGDSAMYLCASSLPVGGSGETQYFGPGTRLLVL.

The genes are TRBV6-1 and TRBJ2-1; no reliable D call. The V gene's germline CDR1 is MNHNS and CDR2 SASEGT. Between the trimmed V and J ends, which lost 6 bases and 4 bases, there was a span of 10 bases. The CDR3 runs to 13 residues. Here the CDR3 reads CASRFQTYNEQFF. The CDR3 DNA reads TGTGCCAGCAGATTCCAGACGTACAATGAGCAGTTCTTC.

This chain links TRBV5-1 with TRBJ2-4; no clear D. Trimming stripped 4 bases from V and 6 bases from J, with 20 bases between. CDR3 length: 16 amino acids. Germline CDR1 is SGHRS and CDR2 is YFSETQ. CDR3 bases: TGCGCCAGCAGCCCCCACCGGTCAGAGCCTATAAACATTCAGTACTTC. Encoded protein: CASSPHRSEPINIQYF.

The rearrangement joins TRBV27 to TRBJ1-1; D uncertain. The germline gives CDR1 MNHEY, CDR2 SMNVEV (reference sequence). V was cut by 5 bases and J by 1 base, with 14 bases left in between. This CDR3 comprises 15 residues. CDR3 DNA: TGTGCCAGCAGTGGTCGGGCATTCGGGAACACTGAAGCTTTCTTT. Amino acid sequence: CASSGRAFGNTEAFF.

The genes are TRBV7-9 and TRBJ1-1, with 7 bases matching TRBD1. Germline trimming cut 5 bases from V and 3 bases from J; bases unmatched to any gene: 6. Per germline, CDR1 SEHNR and CDR2 FQNEAQ (reference sequence). The CDR3 is 14 amino acids. In DNA, the CDR3 is TGTGCCAGCAGCCTAAAAGGGGGCGACACTGAAGCTTTCTTT. Amino acid sequence: CASSLKGGDTEAFF.

DNA of the CDR3: TGTGCCAGCAACACTGGGGCCAACGTCCTGACTTTC. It translates to CASNTGANVLTF. The chain recombines TRBV28 with TRBJ2-6; no clear D. This CDR3 region has 12 residues. V was trimmed by 7 bases and J by 2 bases, leaving 3 bases between them. The germline V gene encodes CDR1 MDHEN and CDR2 SYDVKM.

With respect to this clone: The sample holds other DNA sequences that translate to the same CDR3. The V and J genes are TRBV28 and TRBJ1-1; TRBD1 aligns across 7 bases. The CDR3 loop spans 15 amino acids. V was clipped by 2 bases and J by 1 base; unmatched bases: 4. Germline V gene lookup returns CDR1 MDHEN and CDR2 SYDVKM. CDR3 residues: CASSLLGGTNTEAFF. CDR3 coding DNA: TGTGCCAGCAGTTTACTAGGGGGCACGAACACTGAAGCTTTCTTT.

The V call is TRBV4-2, the J call TRBJ2-3; 11 bases match TRBD2. This CDR3 contains 14 residues. From germline, CDR1 is LGHNA and CDR2 YNFKEQ. V lost 4 bases and J lost 5; bases outside the gene matches: 2. The CDR3: CASSPGTSGDTQYF. Here the CDR3 DNA reads TGTGCCAGCAGCCCGGGGACTAGCGGAGATACGCAGTATTTT.

This sequence joins TRBV19 and TRBJ1-2, with TRBD1 matching 8 bases. CDR3 length: 14 amino acids. The ends lost 3 bases at V and 4 bases at J; junction bases unmatched: 4. CDR1 and CDR2 from the germline V gene are LNHDA and SQIVND (reference sequence). The CDR3 sequence is CASSIMDRAYGYTF. The CDR3 DNA reads as TGTGCCAGTAGTATTATGGACAGGGCCTATGGCTACACCTTC.

The V and J genes are TRBV28 and TRBJ2-5; the match to TRBD2 covers 11 bases. The CDR3 totals 16 residues. CDR1 and CDR2 (germline): MDHEN, SYDVKM. V shed 4 bases, J shed 5 bases, and the junction held 9 bases outside the gene matches. The DNA for the CDR3 is TGTGCCAGCAGTTCCCCGACTAGCGGGATAAGGGAGACCCAGTACTTC. This encodes CASSSPTSGIRETQYF.

As concerns this clone: Distinct nucleotide sequences in the sample also encode this CDR3. The V gene is TRBV18, the J gene TRBJ2-7, with no clear D. The CDR3 is 13 residues long. The V and J ends lost 3 bases and 2 bases respectively, with 8 bases between them. Germline lookup yields CDR1 KGHSH and CDR2 LQKENI. The CDR3 nucleotides read TGTGCCAGCTCACCGACTGCTACCTACGAGCAGTACTTC. Encoded protein: CASSPTATYEQYF.

The rearrangement uses TRBV25-1 and TRBJ1-1; tentative D call: TRBD1 (5 bases). Germline CDR1 reads MGHDK; CDR2 reads SYGVNS. Trimming pared 7 bases from V and 0 bases from J, leaving 12 bases between. CDR3 length: 14 residues. The CDR3, as DNA: TGTGCCAGCAAAGGGCAGGGATTGAACACTGAAGCTTTCTTT. Translated: CASKGQGLNTEAFF.

This chain links TRBV10-3 with TRBJ1-2, with TRBD1 matching 8 bases. The V segment lost 6 bases and the J segment 5 bases; nucleotides outside the gene matches: 5. The CDR3 extends over 13 amino acids. Germline V gene sequence: CDR1 ENHRY, CDR2 SYGVKD. The CDR3 protein is CAIRQGTGYGYTF. The CDR3 DNA reads TGTGCCATCAGGCAAGGGACAGGATATGGCTACACCTTC.

The chain joins TRBV6-5 to TRBJ2-5, with D unresolved. Deletions cut 6 bases from V and 3 bases from J, with 11 bases between. The CDR3 runs to 13 residues. In germline, CDR1 is MNHEY, CDR2 SVGAGI. CDR3 DNA: TGTGCCAGCAGCCCCGGGCGAAAAGAGACCCAGTACTTC. Amino acids: CASSPGRKETQYF.

This rearrangement joins TRBV11-2 to TRBJ1-1; no clear D gene. V lost 5 bases and J lost 1, with 11 bases in between. Germline V CDR1 and CDR2: SGHAT, FQNNGV. This CDR3 comprises 14 residues. CDR3: CASSVRRENTEAFF. The CDR3 DNA follows: TGTGCCAGCAGCGTAAGGCGGGAGAACACTGAAGCTTTCTTT.